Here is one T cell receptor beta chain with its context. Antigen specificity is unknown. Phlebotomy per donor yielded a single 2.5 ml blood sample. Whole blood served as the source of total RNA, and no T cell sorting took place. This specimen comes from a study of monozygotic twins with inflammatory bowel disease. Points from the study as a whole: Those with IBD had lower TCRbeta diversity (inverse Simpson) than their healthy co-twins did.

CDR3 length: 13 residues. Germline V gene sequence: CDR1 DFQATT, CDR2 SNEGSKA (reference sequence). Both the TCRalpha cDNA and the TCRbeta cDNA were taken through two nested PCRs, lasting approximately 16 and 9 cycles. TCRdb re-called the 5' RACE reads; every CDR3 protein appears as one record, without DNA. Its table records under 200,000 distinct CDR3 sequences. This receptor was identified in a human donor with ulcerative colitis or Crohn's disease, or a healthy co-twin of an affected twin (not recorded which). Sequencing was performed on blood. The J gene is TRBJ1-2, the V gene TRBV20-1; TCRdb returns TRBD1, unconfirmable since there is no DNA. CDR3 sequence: CSALQGSYYGYTF.